These 20 T cell receptor beta chains were all obtained from the same sample, sequenced in a study of blood T cell repertoires in COVID-19. The data were produced by immunoSEQ multiplex PCR, yet TCRdb's version contains in-frame clones alone and is incomplete. This sample carries 150,000 to 160,000 clones, roughly nine tenths of them seen once, and the ten largest clones take around 2.5%. The specimen was peripheral blood. These receptors were collected from a woman between 70 and 85 years old with acute or convalescent COVID-19.

The table lists this clone with a few counts. The chain uses TRBV2 and TRBJ1-2; 12 positions agree with TRBD1. The CDR3 is 18 residues long. The V and J ends lost 5 bases and 3 bases, in that order; junction bases with no gene match: 13. Germline values: CDR1 SNHLY, CDR2 FYNNEI. CDR3: CASSQNRDRGQFYYGYTF. CDR3 nucleotide sequence: TGTGCCAGCAGTCAAAATCGGGACAGGGGGCAGTTTTACTATGGCTACACCTTC.

The V gene is TRBV6-6, the J gene TRBJ1-6, with TRBD1 matching over 11 bases. V lost 3 bases, J lost 5 bases, and 3 bases stayed unmatched. CDR1 and CDR2 (germline): MNHNY, SVGAGI (reference sequence). CDR3 length equals 16 residues. This CDR3 is CASSYPGQGDNSPLHF. In nucleotides, the CDR3 is TGTGCCAGCAGTTATCCGGGACAGGGGGATAATTCACCCCTCCACTTT.

The CDR3 DNA sequence: TGTGCCAGCCTCGGAGGGACCGCTTCCTACGAGCAGTACTTC. Encoded protein: CASLGGTASYEQYF. This chain joins TRBV7-9 and TRBJ2-7; D possibly corresponds to TRBD2 (6 bases). Between the trimmed V and J ends, which lost 8 bases and 1 base, there was a span of 15 bases. Germline V gene lookup returns CDR1 SEHNR and CDR2 FQNEAQ (reference sequence). The CDR3 runs to 14 residues.

The gene calls are TRBV19 and TRBJ2-3; TRBD2 agrees at 10 bases. V lost 6 bases and J lost 2; bases outside the gene matches: 2. The CDR3 is 14 residues long. CDR1 and CDR2 (germline): LNHDA, SQIVND (reference sequence). The CDR3, as DNA: TGTGCCAGTAGCAGCGGGGGGGCCACAGATACGCAGTATTTT. It codes for CASSSGGATDTQYF. The full variable domain, its missing parts supplied by reference TRBV19 and TRBJ2-3, is DGGITQSPKYLFRKEGQNVTLSCEQNLNHDAMYWYRQDPGQGLRLIYYSQIVNDFQKGDIAEGYSVSREKKESFPLTVTSAQKNPTAFYLCASSSGGATDTQYFGPGTRLTVL.

On this clone itself: It is likely a read error, because the conserved phenylalanine at the end of the CDR3 is missing. The chain is built from TRBV12-3 or TRBV12-4 and TRBJ2-7; 8 nucleotides align to TRBD2. The CDR3 has 13 amino acids. The junction had 4 bases not matched to a gene; V was cut back by 7 bases and J by 2 bases. In DNA, the CDR3 is TGTGCCAGCACCGCGGGGGGCACCTACGAGCAGTACCTC. It codes for CASTAGGTYEQYL.

The chain couples TRBV6-5 to TRBJ1-1; 7 bases agree with TRBD1. Germline-derived CDR1 and CDR2 are MNHEY and SVGAGI. CDR3 length equals 14 residues. V shed 7 bases, J shed 1 base, and the junction held 6 bases outside the gene matches. CDR3 region: CASTLQGQNTEAFF. The CDR3 DNA sequence: TGTGCCAGCACCCTACAGGGGCAGAACACTGAAGCTTTCTTT.

This clone was counted only a few times. The chain recombines TRBV2 with TRBJ1-1; TRBD1 aligns across 7 bases. This CDR3 is built from 14 residues. The V segment lost 6 bases and the J segment 5 bases; nucleotides outside the gene matches: 9. The germline gives CDR1 SNHLY, CDR2 FYNNEI. CDR3 amino acids: CASRRDLQGTEAFF. Written as DNA, the CDR3 is TGTGCCAGCAGGAGGGATCTACAGGGGACTGAAGCTTTCTTT. Drawing the rest from reference TRBV2 and TRBJ1-1, the complete variable domain is EPEVTQTPSHQVTQMGQEVILRCVPISNHLYFYWYRQILGQKVEFLVSFYNNEISEKSEIFDDQFSVERPDGSNFTLKIRSTKLEDSAMYFCASRRDLQGTEAFFGQGTRLTVV.

The rearrangement links TRBV13 to TRBJ2-5; 7 bases agree with TRBD1. CDR1 and CDR2 (germline): PRHDT, FYEKMQ (reference sequence). This CDR3 is built from 14 residues. With V trimmed by 6 bases and J by 0 bases, 4 bases remained unmatched. The CDR3 nucleotides are TGTGCCAGCAGTGGGGGACAGAACCAAGAGACCCAGTACTTC. It specifies CASSGGQNQETQYF.

V is TRBV15 and J is TRBJ2-2, with a possible D match to TRBD1 (6 bases). The CDR3 loop spans 17 amino acids. Germline assignment: CDR1 LNHNV and CDR2 YYDKDF (reference sequence). The germline V and J ends were trimmed by 5 bases and 3 bases, with 19 bases remaining between them. The CDR3 loop is CATSARGPRHYTGELFF. CDR3 coding DNA: TGTGCCACCAGCGCCAGGGGTCCCAGACACTACACCGGGGAGCTGTTTTTT.

The chain is built from TRBV7-3 and TRBJ1-1, with D uncertain. The V gene's germline CDR1 is SGHTA and CDR2 FQGTGA. Trimming stripped 3 bases from V and 7 bases from J, with 9 bases between. There are 12 residues in the CDR3. The CDR3, as DNA: TGTGCCAGCAGCTTCTCGTCGGGTGAAGCTTTCTTT. Its translation is CASSFSSGEAFF.

The gene calls are TRBV25-1 and TRBJ1-2, with D tentatively TRBD1 (6 bases). The CDR3 has 14 amino acids. Trimming pared 1 base from V and 8 bases from J, leaving 14 bases between. CDR1 MGHDK and CDR2 SYGVNS come from the germline V gene. In DNA form, the CDR3 reads TGTGCCAGCAGTGAATGGGGAGGGGGTAAGGGCTACACCTTC. Amino acid sequence: CASSEWGGGKGYTF.

This clone appeared a few times. The rearrangement uses TRBV6-6 and TRBJ1-2, with 10 bases identical to TRBD1. There are 15 residues in the CDR3. The germline CDR1 and CDR2 sequences are MNHNY and SVGAGI (reference sequence). Trimming took 2 bases from V and 4 from J; bases not matched to a gene: 4. The CDR3 DNA follows: TGTGCCAGCAGTTACGACAGGGGGCTGGGCTATGGCTACACCTTC. This gives the protein CASSYDRGLGYGYTF.

The V gene is TRBV6-5, the J gene TRBJ2-7; D is perhaps TRBD2 (5 bases). The CDR3 has 13 residues. The V end lost 5 bases, the J end lost 1 base, and 9 bases lay between the germline ends. The germline CDR1 and CDR2 sequences are MNHEY and SVGAGI. The CDR3 bases are TGTGCCAGCAGTCGGACGGGATCCTACGAGCAGTACGTC. This encodes CASSRTGSYEQYV.

In DNA form, the CDR3 reads TGTGCCAGCAGTGAACGACAGGGGGGAGGAGAGCAGTACGTC. It specifies CASSERQGGGEQYV. The V and J genes are TRBV6-1 and TRBJ2-7; 9 nucleotides match TRBD1. The CDR3 consists of 14 residues. Trimming at V came to 2 bases and at J to 7 bases, leaving 6 bases not matched to a gene. Germline values: CDR1 MNHNS, CDR2 SASEGT.

This clone was picked up one time. V gene TRBV3-1 (or the pseudogene TRBV3-2) combines with J gene TRBJ2-2; TRBD2 is a possible D gene (6 bases). Germline lookup yields CDR1 LGHDT and CDR2 YNNKEL (reference sequence). The CDR3 sequence is 20 residues long. V was pared by 3 bases and J by 1 base, with 24 bases between. DNA of the CDR3: TGTGCCAGCAGCCACCCCGCCGGGGGAAAGGGTGGAAAGAACACCGGGGAGCTGTTTTTT. Protein: CASSHPAGGKGGKNTGELFF.

The chain employs TRBV2 and TRBJ1-6, with D tentatively TRBD1 (6 bases). The CDR3 spans 11 residues. CDR1 is SNHLY, CDR2 FYNNEI, per germline. V dropped 6 bases and J dropped 15 bases, with 12 bases sitting between them. DNA of the CDR3: TGTGCCAGCAGACTTACAGGGCTCCTCCACTTT. This gives the protein CASRLTGLLHF. Complete variable domain (other parts from reference TRBV2 and TRBJ1-6): EPEVTQTPSHQVTQMGQEVILRCVPISNHLYFYWYRQILGQKVEFLVSFYNNEISEKSEIFDDQFSVERPDGSNFTLKIRSTKLEDSAMYFCASRLTGLLHFGNGTRLTVT.

The rearrangement uses TRBV5-6 and TRBJ1-5; D remains ambiguous. Trimming took off 4 bases at V and 5 bases at J, with 13 bases between the two ends. The CDR3 consists of 14 residues. The germline CDR1 and CDR2 sequences are SGHDT and YYEEEE. DNA for the CDR3: TGTGCCAGCAGCCCCGGGCTGGGAGATCAGCCCCAGCATTTT. Translating it yields CASSPGLGDQPQHF. The full variable domain, with the rest looked up from reference TRBV5-6 and TRBJ1-5, is DAGVTQSPTHLIKTRGQQVTLRCSPKSGHDTVSWYQQALGQGPQFIFQYYEEEERQRGNFPDRFSGHQFPNYSSELNVNALLLGDSALYLCASSPGLGDQPQHFGDGTRLSIL.

This clone was recorded only once. This sequence joins TRBV3-1 (or the pseudogene TRBV3-2) and TRBJ1-1; D might be TRBD1 (5 bases). The germline V gene has CDR1 LGHDT and CDR2 YNNKEL (reference sequence). V dropped 1 base and J dropped 10 bases, with 10 bases sitting between them. This CDR3 has 12 residues. CDR3 loop: CASSQAGWGAFF. The CDR3 DNA is TGTGCCAGCAGCCAAGCAGGGTGGGGAGCTTTCTTT.

CDR3 nucleotide sequence: TGTGCCAGTAAAAGGGGCGTAAACACCGGGGAGCTGTTTTTT. Translation gives CASKRGVNTGELFF. The J gene is TRBJ2-2, the V gene TRBV19; D perhaps matches TRBD1 (5 bases). Per the germline V gene, CDR1 is LNHDA and CDR2 is SQIVND (reference sequence). V lost 7 bases to trimming and J lost 2 bases, with 11 bases between them. This CDR3 contains 14 residues.

The chain recombines TRBV5-1 with TRBJ2-7; maybe TRBD1 (6 bases). This CDR3 contains 16 residues. Trimming stripped 0 bases from V and 5 bases from J, with 18 bases between. Germline CDR1 is SGHRS and CDR2 is YFSETQ. The DNA of the CDR3 is TGCGCCAGCAGCTTGGGGGACACCTCAGCGGCCAACGAGCAGTACTTC. This codes for CASSLGDTSAANEQYF. The entire variable domain, with the rest obtained from reference TRBV5-1 and TRBJ2-7, is as follows: KAGVTQTPRYLIKTRGQQVTLSCSPISGHRSVSWYQQTPGQGLQFLFEYFSETQRNKGNFPGRFSGRQFSNSRSEMNVSTLELGDSALYLCASSLGDTSAANEQYFGPGTRLTVT.